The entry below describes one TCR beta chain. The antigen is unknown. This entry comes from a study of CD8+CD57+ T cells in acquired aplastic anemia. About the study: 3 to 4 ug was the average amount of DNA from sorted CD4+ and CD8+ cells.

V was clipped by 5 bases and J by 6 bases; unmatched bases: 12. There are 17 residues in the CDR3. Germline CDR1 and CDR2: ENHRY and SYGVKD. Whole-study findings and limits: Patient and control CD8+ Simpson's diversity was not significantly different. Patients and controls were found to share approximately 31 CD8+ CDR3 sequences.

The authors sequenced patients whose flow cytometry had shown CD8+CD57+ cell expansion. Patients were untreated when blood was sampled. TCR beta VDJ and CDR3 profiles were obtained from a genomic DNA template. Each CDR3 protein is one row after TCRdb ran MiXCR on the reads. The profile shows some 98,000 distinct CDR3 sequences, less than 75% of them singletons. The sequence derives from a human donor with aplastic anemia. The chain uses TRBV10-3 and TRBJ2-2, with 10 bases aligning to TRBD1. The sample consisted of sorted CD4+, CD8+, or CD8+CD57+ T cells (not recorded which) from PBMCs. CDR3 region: CAISSVPGTGASGELFF. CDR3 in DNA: TGTGCCATCAGTTCCGTACCCGGGACAGGGGCCTCCGGGGAGCTGTTTTTT.